The text below deals with one T cell receptor (beta chain). This sample was taken from a study of shared clonotypes between healthy human individuals. The repertoire was sequenced with immunoSEQ multiplex PCR; TCRdb's copy has only in-frame clones and lacks some. The sample lists 850,000 to 1,100,000 clones; 77% were seen once. Healthy and HIV-negative, the adult donors had no recent acute infections or vaccinations. The receptor's source is a man between 18 and 29 years old in good health. Some clones in this sample may be carry-over from other donors' samples. Sequences were obtained from memory CD4+ T cells from PBMCs. Subset given: CD45RA-negative fraction.

This chain's CDR3 is CASSQDLIFGLAGESYEQYF. In DNA, the CDR3 is TGTGCCAGCAGCCAAGATTTAATTTTCGGGCTAGCGGGAGAAAGCTACGAGCAGTACTTC. The rearrangement uses TRBV4-2 and TRBJ2-7, with 10 bases identical to TRBD2. The V and J ends lost 0 bases and 3 bases, in that order; junction bases with no gene match: 17. CDR3 size: 20 residues. CDR1 and CDR2 (germline): LGHNA, YNFKEQ.